This note documents a single T cell receptor beta chain sequence. The antigen is not known. The data are from a study of a mutant IDH1 vaccine in newly diagnosed glioma. Background on the study: The first vaccination came 4-6 weeks after radiotherapy alone, or with temozolomide cycles. Treated patients showed a male proportion of around 62%, a female proportion of approximately 38%, and a mean age of approximately 40 years. It was radiotherapy, temozolomide, or both that patients received previously, with most receiving both.

Time point here: week 5, during vaccination. A 20-mer mutant IDH1 peptide at 300 ug was injected subcutaneously with topical imiquimod. This CDR3 comprises 14 residues. From germline, CDR1 is MNHEY and CDR2 SMNVEV (reference sequence). The V and J ends lost 6 bases and 3 bases respectively, with 14 bases between them. Sequencing was performed with immunoSEQ multiplex PCR; in TCRdb, only in-frame clones are kept and a portion is missing. Seen here are fewer than 65,000 clones, over 70% observed once, and the top ten hold approximately 3.1%. The material was PBMCs, obtained from a glioma patient whose treatment included an IDH1 peptide vaccine. This sequence was found in a man aged 30 to 39 with glioma. The gene calls are TRBV27 and TRBJ1-2; tentative D call: TRBD1 (5 bases). The CDR3 DNA is TGTGCCAGCAGGACGACAGCGCCTGACTATGGCTACACCTTC. Protein sequence: CASRTTAPDYGYTF.